This TCR beta chain was captured in a study of graft-versus-host responses after intestinal transplantation. At the level of the study: Once they had received anti-thymocyte globulin induction, all recipients took tacrolimus and steroids for roughly three years.

Notes on this clone: The antigen remains undetermined.

The protocol was immunoSEQ multiplex PCR, while the TCRdb copy is restricted to in-frame clones and leaves out a portion. The data contain some 64,000 clones, approximately 90% of them singletons. The receptor comes from a human donor who was the organ donor for an intestinal transplant. The material was unstimulated CD8+ T cells sorted from spleen or lymph node cells, obtained before transplant.

DNA of the CDR3: TGCGCCAGCAGCCAAGATCAGCGGGAGGGCCCCTACAATGAGCAGTTCTTC. The encoded protein is CASSQDQREGPYNEQFF. The chain employs TRBV4-1 and TRBJ2-1; 10 bases are shared with TRBD2. Germline V gives CDR1 MGHRA, CDR2 YSYEKL. Germline trimming cut 0 bases from V and 2 bases from J; bases unmatched to any gene: 4. This CDR3 spans 17 amino acids.